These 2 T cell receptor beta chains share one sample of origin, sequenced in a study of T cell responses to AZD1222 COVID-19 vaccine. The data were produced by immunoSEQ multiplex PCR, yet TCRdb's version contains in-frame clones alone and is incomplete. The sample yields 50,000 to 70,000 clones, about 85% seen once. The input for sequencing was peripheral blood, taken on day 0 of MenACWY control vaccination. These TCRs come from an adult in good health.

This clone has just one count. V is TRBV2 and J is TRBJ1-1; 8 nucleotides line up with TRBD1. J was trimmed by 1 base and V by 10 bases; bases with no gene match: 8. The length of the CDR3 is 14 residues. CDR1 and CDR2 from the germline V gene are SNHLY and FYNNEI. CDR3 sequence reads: CATKATGENTEAFF. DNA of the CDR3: TGTGCCACCAAGGCGACAGGGGAGAACACTGAAGCTTTCTTT.

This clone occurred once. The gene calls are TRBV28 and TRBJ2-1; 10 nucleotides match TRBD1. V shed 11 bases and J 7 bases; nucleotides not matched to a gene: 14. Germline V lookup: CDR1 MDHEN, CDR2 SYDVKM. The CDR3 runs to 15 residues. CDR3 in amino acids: CAVSSRDRGLNEQFF. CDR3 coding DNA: TGTGCCGTCTCCTCTCGAGACAGGGGGCTGAATGAGCAGTTCTTC.